This is a list of T cell receptor beta chains from one sample in a study of blood T cell repertoires in COVID-19. Some clones are missing from TCRdb's copy, which holds only in-frame ones; the method was immunoSEQ multiplex PCR. Of tens of thousands of clones listed, more than 70% are singletons. Sequenced sample: peripheral blood. The origin of the receptors is a woman over 75 with active or convalescent COVID-19. CDR3s include the opening cysteine and the closing phenylalanine or tryptophan. A D gene is named only where the DNA matches it firmly. Expanded clones get a size class; other rows say once, few or many, or leave the size out.

TRBD1	TRBJ2-2	TRBV5-1	once	TGCGCCAGCACCCGCCTCGGGACAGGGAAACCCACCGGGGAGCTGTTTTTT	CASTRLGTGKPTGELFF
TRBD1	TRBJ1-5	TRBV6-5	many	TGTGCCAGCAGGGACAGGTTCAATCAGCCCCAGCATTTT	CASRDRFNQPQHF
TRBD1	TRBJ1-4	TRBV30	NA	TGTGCCTGGAGTGTAGGACAGGGCATTGAAAAACTGTTTTTT	CAWSVGQGIEKLFF
NA	TRBJ2-3	TRBV7-3	NA	TGTGCCAGCAGCTACTTGGGCTCTTCAGATACGCAGTATTTT	CASSYLGSSDTQYF
NA	TRBJ1-2	TRBV9	NA	TGTGCCAGCCACCCCCCGCGAGGCGGTGGCTACACCTTC	CASHPPRGGGYTF
TRBD1	TRBJ1-3	TRBV28	once	TGTGCCAGCAGTGACAGGGTTTTAAACACCATATATTTT	CASSDRVLNTIYF
NA	TRBJ1-2	TRBV28	NA	TGTGCCAGCACCGTCGACAGGCTCCGTGGCTACACCTTC	CASTVDRLRGYTF
NA	TRBJ1-5	TRBV2	many	TGTGCCAGCAGTAGACAGACAGGCAATCAGCCCCAGCATTTT	CASSRQTGNQPQHF
NA	TRBJ2-2	TRBV4-1	NA	TGCGCCAGCAGCCATGGAAGGGAGGCTACGAACACCGGGGAGCTGTTTTTT	CASSHGREATNTGELFF
TRBD1	TRBJ1-2	TRBV5-6	NA	TGTGCCAGCAGCCCCGGGACAGCCTATGGCTACACCTTC	CASSPGTAYGYTF
TRBD2	TRBJ2-3	TRBV27	NA	TGTGCCAGCAGTTTCGGGGGGAGACCGACAGATACGCAGTATTTT	CASSFGGRPTDTQYF
TRBD1	TRBJ1-1	TRBV4-3	NA	TGCGCCAGCAGCCAAGATCAAAGAGGGGGCCCCCGTACTGAAGCTTTCTTT	CASSQDQRGGPRTEAFF
TRBD1	TRBJ2-7	TRBV15	NA	TGTGCCACCAGCAGAGATCGGAACAGGGGCTACGAGCAGTACTTC	CATSRDRNRGYEQYF
NA	TRBJ1-2	TRBV19	NA	TGTGCCAGTAGTATTAAGACAGGATCTAACTATGGCTACACCTTC	CASSIKTGSNYGYTF
TRBD1	TRBJ1-3	TRBV28	NA	TGTGCCAGCAGTATTGGACAGGCCAACCTAGACTCTGGAAACACCATATATTTT	CASSIGQANLDSGNTIYF
NA	TRBJ1-3	TRBV6-5	NA	TGTGCCAGCAGTTACTCGGGACTTAACTCTGGAAACACCATATATTTT	CASSYSGLNSGNTIYF
NA	TRBJ2-5	TRBV12-3/TRBV12-4	NA	TGTGCCAGCAGTTTAGGCAGTCAAGAGACCCAGTACTTC	CASSLGSQETQYF
NA	TRBJ2-5	TRBV11-2	once	TGTGCCAGCAGCTTAGACAGGGGAGAGACCCAGTACTTC	CASSLDRGETQYF
NA	TRBJ1-5	TRBV19	NA	TGTGCCAGTAGTACTCAGGGTGCTGACAATCAGCCCCAGCATTTT	CASSTQGADNQPQHF
NA	TRBJ1-2	TRBV29-1	NA	TGCAGCGGACAACAGCCTGACTATGGCTACACCTTC	CSGQQPDYGYTF
TRBD1	TRBJ2-1	TRBV18	NA	TGTGCCAGCTCACCCCCGGGACAGGCGAACTCCTACAATGAGCAGTTCTTC	CASSPPGQANSYNEQFF
TRBD2	TRBJ2-1	TRBV6-1	NA	TGTGCCAGCAGTGACCCCGGGACTAGCGGTTACAATGAGCAGTTCTTC	CASSDPGTSGYNEQFF
NA	TRBJ1-2	TRBV7-9	NA	TGTGCCAGCAGCCTCCCCGGGACAAGTTATGGCTACACCTTC	CASSLPGTSYGYTF
TRBD1	TRBJ2-5	TRBV2	once	TGTGCCAGCAGGCACAGGGGAGTAGAGACCCAGTACTTC	CASRHRGVETQYF
TRBD2	TRBJ2-2	TRBV19	many	TGTGCCAGTAGTAAGACTAGCGCGCTTCTCGCCGGGGAGCTGTTTTTT	CASSKTSALLAGELFF
NA	TRBJ2-3	TRBV12-3/TRBV12-4	NA	TGTGCCACCACAATCCAGGGCCGGGATACGCAGTATTTT	CATTIQGRDTQYF